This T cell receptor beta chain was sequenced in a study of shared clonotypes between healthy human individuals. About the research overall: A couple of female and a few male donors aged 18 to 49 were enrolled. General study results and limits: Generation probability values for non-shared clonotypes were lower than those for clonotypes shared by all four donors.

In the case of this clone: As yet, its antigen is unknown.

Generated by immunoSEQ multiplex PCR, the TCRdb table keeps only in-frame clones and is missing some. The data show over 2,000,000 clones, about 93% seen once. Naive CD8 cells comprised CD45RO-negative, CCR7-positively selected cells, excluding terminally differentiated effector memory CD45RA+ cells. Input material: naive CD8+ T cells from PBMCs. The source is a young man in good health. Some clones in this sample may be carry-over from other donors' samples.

CDR3 residues: CASSIDGSLDTQYF. The CDR3 nucleotides read TGTGCCAGTAGTATTGATGGGTCGTTGGATACGCAGTATTTT. The chain couples TRBV19 to TRBJ2-3; D not resolved. Germline V gene lookup returns CDR1 LNHDA and CDR2 SQIVND (reference sequence). This CDR3 comprises 14 residues. With 3 bases removed from V and 6 bases from J, the gap between germline ends came to 13 bases.